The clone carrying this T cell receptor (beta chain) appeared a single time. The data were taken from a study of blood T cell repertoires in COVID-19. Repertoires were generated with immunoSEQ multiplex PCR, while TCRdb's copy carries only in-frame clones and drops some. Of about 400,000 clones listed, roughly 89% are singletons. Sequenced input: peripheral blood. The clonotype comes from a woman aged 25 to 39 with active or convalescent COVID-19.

This CDR3 reads CASSQFGQGVHSYEQYF. The CDR3 bases are TGTGCCAGCAGCCAGTTCGGACAGGGGGTTCACTCCTACGAGCAGTACTTC. This chain links TRBV3-1 (or the pseudogene TRBV3-2) with TRBJ2-7; the match to TRBD1 covers 10 bases. This CDR3 is 17 amino acids long. With V trimmed by 3 bases and J by 0 bases, 8 bases remained unmatched. Per germline, CDR1 LGHDT and CDR2 YNNKEL (reference sequence).